This TCR beta chain stems from a study of cytomegalovirus exposure and HLA in healthy donors. Study context: Among the roughly 400 donors who were genotyped, 81% fell in the genetic ancestry cluster that is associated with self-reported Caucasian donors. Study-level results: The authors later found HLA-associated TCR beta chains more clonally expanded than equally common others. Later analysis identified about 18,000 TCR beta sequences associated with HLA alleles, using a false discovery rate threshold of 0.05. Exclusion applied to some V segments, including TRBV6-2 and TRBV6-3, as they were indistinguishable.

PCR was performed using 60 Vbeta and 13 Jbeta primers. Repertoires were generated with immunoSEQ multiplex PCR, while TCRdb's copy carries only in-frame clones and drops some. The sample has about 130,000 clones, about 81% seen once. Worth noting for this clone: Its specificity is not known.

Germline CDR1 and CDR2: WNHNN and SYGVQD (reference sequence). The length of the CDR3 is 18 residues. Germline trimming cut 2 bases from V and 0 bases from J; bases unmatched to any gene: 8. The source of this sequence is a woman in her thirties or forties in good health and CMV-seropositive. The chain employs TRBV10-1 and TRBJ1-5; 9 bases agree with TRBD1. Sequencing input: PBMCs. The CDR3 sequence: CASSERRTGAYSNQPQHF. DNA of the CDR3: TGCGCCAGCAGTGAGCGGAGGACAGGGGCTTATAGCAATCAGCCCCAGCATTTT.